One and the same sample provided the 26 T cell receptor delta chains below, sequenced in a study of γδ T cells in repeated Plasmodium falciparum infection. TCRdb re-called clones from the multiplex PCR reads via CATT. Here the sample spans tens of thousands of delta-chain clones, 0.98% being singletons. Gammadelta T cells were flow-sorted from PBMC into Vgamma9/Vdelta2+ and Vdelta2-negative populations for bulk analysis. Sample: gamma-delta T cells from blood. These TCRs come from a pool of human donors (malaria-infected and uninfected, not separated).

A few counts support this clone. This DNA translates differently at residue 6 from the TCRdb protein, which is that of a much larger clone; a read error is likely, and the protein shown is the DNA's own translation. The chain recombines TRDV2 with TRDJ1, with TRDD3 identical over 12 bases. The J gene, not given by TCRdb, was assigned here from a germline match of the nucleotide sequence. The CDR3 is made up of 17 amino acids. Per the germline V gene, CDR1 is GEAIGNYY and CDR2 is EKD. With 0 bases clipped from V and 3 bases from J, the junction kept 7 bases outside the gene matches. This chain's CDR3 is CACDTTDPGGYADKLIF. The CDR3 coding sequence is TGTGCCTGTGACACCACCGATCCTGGGGGATACGCCGATAAACTCATCTTT.

Regarding this clone: The TCRdb protein, from a much larger clone, departs from this DNA's translation at residue 7, likely by read error; the protein shown derives from the DNA. V and J are TRDV1 and TRDJ1; 12 bases align to TRDD3. TCRdb offers no J gene call, so here the DNA was matched to germline to obtain one. The CDR3 has 26 residues. J lost 2 bases, V lost 1 base, and 32 bases had no gene match. The germline gives CDR1 TSWWSYY, CDR2 QGS. For the CDR3, the DNA is TGTGCTCTTGGGGAACCGGCCGCCCCAAGAGGTCCTCACTCCTGCTGGGGGATACGTCAGACCGATAAACTCATCTTT. Translation gives CALGEPAAPRGPHSCWGIRQTDKLIF.

This clone was picked up a small number of times. TCRdb attributes to this sequence the protein of a much larger clone, which differs from the DNA translation at residue 13; a read error is likely, and the protein displayed is translated from the DNA. V usage is TRAV38-2/DV8 and J usage is TRDJ1; 9 nucleotides align to TRDD3. TCRdb leaves out the J gene; it was filled in here by matching the DNA to germline. This CDR3 has 16 amino acids. Germline V gene sequence: CDR1 TSESDYY, CDR2 QEAYKQQN. The CDR3 reads CAPGFGGYPYTDRLIF. The CDR3 DNA sequence: TGTGCTCCCGGATTTGGGGGATATCCGTACACCGATAGACTCATCTTT.

This clone showed up many times. Only one base separates this from a far larger clonotype, so it likely reflects a read error. The same CDR3 also results from other DNA sequences found in this sample. The chain links TRDV2 to TRDJ2; D is perhaps TRDD3 (6 bases). TCRdb lists no J gene, so it was determined here by aligning the DNA to germline. This CDR3 is 17 amino acids long. Germline CDR1 reads GEAIGNYY; CDR2 reads EKD. The CDR3 region is CACDTVLGTNLTAQLFF. The CDR3 region has the DNA TGTGCCTGCGACACCGTACTGGGAACGAACCTGACAGCACAACTCTTCTTT.

This clone has only a few counts. It is likely a read error: a sequence one base away is far more abundant. The sample contains more than one DNA sequence encoding this CDR3. The J gene has no call, while the V gene is TRDV2; the table names TRDD3, a call not compared with the DNA. The CDR3 is 16 residues long. Germline loops: CDR1 GEAIGNYY, CDR2 EKD. The CDR3 is CACEPAAKWGRDKLIF. CDR3 bases: TGTGCCTGTGAACCTGCGGCCAAATGGGGGAGAGATAAACTCATTTTT.

On this clone: Translating this DNA gives a protein that differs at residue 23 from the TCRdb one, which belongs to a much larger clone; a read error is likely, and the protein shown is this translation. The V gene reported is TRDV1; the J gene is uncalled; the table names TRDD3, a call not compared with the DNA. There are 24 residues in the CDR3. Germline loops: CDR1 TSWWSYY, CDR2 QGS. The CDR3 DNA is TGTGCTCTTGGGGACTCTCACTTCCTACCCTTCCGTACTGGGGGATACCCGTACACCGATAAACTCACCTTT. This translates into CALGDSHFLPFRTGGYPYTDKLTF.

This clone was counted a few times. The TCRdb protein comes from a much larger clone and disagrees with this DNA's translation at residue 3, likely due to a read error; the protein given here is derived from the DNA. This chain links TRDV1 with TRDJ1; 13 bases match TRDD3. The CDR3 is made up of 25 amino acids. CDR1 TSWWSYY and CDR2 QGS come from the germline V gene. CDR3 loop: CAPGELKGPNSPDWGIRCHTDKLIF. The CDR3 nucleotides are TGTGCTCCTGGGGAACTGAAAGGCCCTAATAGTCCTGACTGGGGGATACGCTGTCACACCGATAAACTCATCTTT.

As regards this clone: A far larger clone is one base from this, pointing to a likely read error. This specimen includes other DNA sequences encoding the same CDR3. The chain employs TRDV2 and TRDJ1; possibly TRDD3 for D (5 bases). TCRdb lists no J gene, so it was determined here by aligning the DNA to germline. Trimming cost V 1 base and J 3 bases, with 17 bases left between them. The germline V gene encodes CDR1 GEAIGNYY and CDR2 EKD. The CDR3 runs to 16 residues. The CDR3: CACDTPGKSTADKLIF. The CDR3 bases are TGTGCCTGTGACACGCCGGGGAAGTCTACGGCCGATAAACTCATCTTT.

This clone was observed a few times. A far larger clone is just one base off, so this is likely a read error. Other DNA sequences in this specimen translate into the identical CDR3. This chain joins TRDV2 and TRDJ1; a possible D gene is TRDD3 (6 bases). TCRdb offers no J gene call, so here the DNA was matched to germline to obtain one. The V end lost 3 bases, the J end lost 5 bases, and 21 bases lay between the germline ends. From germline, CDR1 is GEAIGNYY and CDR2 EKD. This CDR3 spans 16 amino acids. The CDR3 reads CACDPTGWGITDKLIF. In DNA, the CDR3 is TGTGCCTGTGACCCTACTGGCTGGGGTATCACTGATAAACTCATCTTT.

This clone has at least ten counts. The protein in TCRdb stems from a much larger clone and differs at residue 6 from this DNA's translation, likely a read error; here the protein is translated from the DNA. V is TRDV2 and J is TRDJ1, with TRDD3 matching over 12 bases. The CDR3 loop spans 20 amino acids. The J segment lost 0 bases and the V segment lost 3 bases, leaving 16 bases of the junction unmatched. The germline V gene encodes CDR1 GEAIGNYY and CDR2 EKD. CDR3 nucleotides: TGTGCCTGTGACTCCGCCAATGACTGGGGGATACCTAACTACACCGATAAACTCATCTTT. Translated, it gives CACDSANDWGIPNYTDKLIF.

This clone was counted only a few times. Given a far larger clone just one base away, this is likely a sequencing read error. Different DNA sequences within this sample yield the same CDR3. The V call is TRDV1, the J call TRDJ1; 13 bases line up with TRDD3. CDR1 is TSWWSYY and CDR2 is QGS in the germline V gene. This CDR3 contains 25 residues. V lost 1 base, J lost 2 bases, and 28 bases stayed unmatched. The CDR3 here is CALGEQSFLLEYWGIRRGGTDKLIF. In DNA, the CDR3 is TGTGCTCTTGGGGAACAGAGCTTCCTACTAGAGTACTGGGGGATACGCAGAGGGGGTACCGATAAACTCATCTTT.

In this sample, this clone turned up a few times. A far larger clone is a single base away, which makes a read error likely. Other DNA sequences of this sample code for an identical CDR3. Here the CDR3 reads CACDTELGDTADKLIF. In DNA form, the CDR3 reads TGTGCCTGTGACACCGAGCTGGGGGATACGGCCGATAAACTCATCTTT. The chain combines TRDV2 with TRDJ1; 12 bases fit TRDD3. Trimming at V came to 0 bases and at J to 3 bases, leaving 4 bases not matched to a gene. Germline values: CDR1 GEAIGNYY, CDR2 EKD. The CDR3 runs to 16 residues.

A note on this clone: TCRdb pairs this DNA with a much larger clone's protein that differs at residue 7, likely a read error; the protein shown was translated from the DNA. Here the CDR3 reads CACDTLRARGADKLIF. The CDR3 region has the DNA TGTGCCTGTGACACACTGAGGGCCCGAGGGGCCGATAAACTCATCTTT. The chain combines TRDV2 with TRDJ1; D remains ambiguous. In the absence of a J gene in TCRdb, the DNA was matched to germline to assign it here. Germline V gives CDR1 GEAIGNYY, CDR2 EKD. V gave up 1 base and J gave up 3 bases, with 17 bases separating them. The CDR3 contains 16 residues.

The sample holds many counts of this clone. TCRdb's entry gives the protein of a much larger clone, which mismatches this DNA's translation at residue 9, likely from a read error; the protein reported here is translated from the DNA. The chain links TRDV2 to TRDJ1; a possible D gene is TRDD3 (6 bases). Trimming removed 4 bases at V and 3 bases at J, with 20 bases between. Germline CDR1 GEAIGNYY, CDR2 EKD. CDR3 length equals 16 residues. The CDR3 DNA is TGTGCCTGTGAAGGTGGGGGTCCCTCTTCGGCCGATAAACTCATCTTT. Its translation: CACEGGGPSSADKLIF.

This clone was counted between two and nine times. The protein recorded in TCRdb matches a much larger clone and deviates from this DNA's translation at residues 3 and 9, suggesting a read error; the protein here is obtained by translating the DNA. The chain combines TRDV2 with TRDJ2; TRDD3 might be the D (5 bases). Germline CDR1 and CDR2: GEAIGNYY and EKD. This CDR3 is built from 22 residues. The CDR3 protein is CARDTVSPPIPDKGTGQAQLFF. The DNA for the CDR3 is TGTGCCCGTGACACCGTTTCCCCTCCCATTCCGGATAAAGGGACTGGCCAAGCACAACTCTTCTTT.

This clone was seen a few times. The TCRdb protein, from a much larger clone, departs from this DNA's translation at residue 19, likely by read error; the protein shown derives from the DNA. This chain uses TRDV1 with TRDJ1; 9 bases fit TRDD3. In germline, CDR1 is TSWWSYY, CDR2 QGS. This CDR3 is 23 amino acids long. The CDR3 reads CALGDPSFLRRTGGTGPTGKLIF. DNA for the CDR3: TGTGCTCTTGGGGACCCCTCATTCCTAAGGCGAACTGGGGGAACGGGTCCCACCGGTAAACTCATCTTT.

On this clone itself: TCRdb has a much larger clone's protein, which differs at residue 15 from the translation of this DNA, likely because of a read error; what is shown is the protein translated from the DNA. V is TRDV1 and J is TRDJ1; D possibly corresponds to TRDD2 (5 bases). TCRdb carries no J gene annotation; the J gene was assigned here by matching the DNA with germline. Germline-derived CDR1 and CDR2 are TSWWSYY and QGS. This CDR3 region has 19 residues. The CDR3 loop reads CALGEPSDRLYPYTNKLIF. As DNA, the CDR3 is TGTGCTCTTGGGGAACCCTCGGACAGGCTTTACCCCTACACCAATAAACTCATCTTT.

Worth noting for this clone: The amino acid sequence in TCRdb belongs to a much larger clone and departs from this DNA's translation at residue 9, likely a sequencing read error; the sequence shown is translated from the DNA. The J gene is TRDJ3, the V gene TRDV2; 7 nucleotides align to TRDD3. The J gene is absent in TCRdb and was assigned here via DNA matching to germline. CDR3 length: 21 amino acids. Per germline, CDR1 GEAIGNYY and CDR2 EKD. V gave up 0 bases and J gave up 12 bases; unmatched junction bases: 25. CDR3: CACDTAWGVPLPQYLDRQMFF. DNA of the CDR3: TGTGCCTGTGACACCGCCTGGGGGGTACCCCTCCCGCAGTATCTAGACCGACAGATGTTTTTC.

This clone was seen only a few times. The mismatch at residue 3 between this DNA's translation and the TCRdb protein of a much larger clone likely reflects a read error; the protein shown is translated from the DNA. V usage is TRDV1 and J usage is TRDJ1; D may be TRDD3 (5 bases). Germline V gives CDR1 TSWWSYY, CDR2 QGS. This CDR3 contains 15 residues. Trimming shortened V by 10 bases and J by 2 bases, and 20 bases separated the two germline ends. The CDR3 region is CAPDGYWKFTDKLIF. The CDR3 bases are TGTGCTCCTGACGGGTACTGGAAGTTTACCGATAAACTCATCTTT.

This clone was seen a few times. The protein that TCRdb holds for this DNA derives from a much larger clone and differs from the translated DNA at residue 10, which likely indicates a read error; the protein shown here is translated from the DNA. V and J are TRDV1 and TRDJ1, with D uncertain. The CDR3 has 12 amino acids. CDR1 TSWWSYY and CDR2 QGS come from the germline V gene. The CDR3 nucleotides read TGTGCTCTTGGGGAACGTCGACATAAACCCATCTTT. Translation: CALGERRHKPIF.

A word on this clone: The TCRdb protein comes from a much larger clone and disagrees with this DNA's translation at residue 7, likely due to a read error; the protein given here is derived from the DNA. This chain links TRDV2 with TRDJ1, with 9 bases aligning to TRDD3. As TCRdb names no J gene, one was assigned here on the basis of a DNA match to germline. This CDR3 contains 16 residues. Germline V gene lookup returns CDR1 GEAIGNYY and CDR2 EKD. J was trimmed by 2 bases and V by 3 bases; bases with no gene match: 9. The CDR3 reads CACDPLIGDTTDKLIF. The DNA for the CDR3 is TGTGCCTGTGACCCCCTAATAGGGGATACGACCGATAAACTCATCTTT.

This clone was seen only a few times. The TCRdb protein, from a much larger clone, departs from this DNA's translation at residue 5, likely by read error; the protein shown derives from the DNA. The chain uses TRDV2 and TRDJ1; 11 bases agree with TRDD3. The J gene, missing from TCRdb, was assigned here through DNA to germline matching. V shed 2 bases and J 2 bases; nucleotides not matched to a gene: 12. This CDR3 contains 18 residues. Germline V gene data show CDR1 as GEAIGNYY and CDR2 as EKD. This CDR3 reads CACDILTVLGDRTDKLIF. Written as DNA, the CDR3 is TGTGCCTGTGACATCCTAACCGTACTGGGGGATAGAACCGATAAACTCATCTTT.

This clone showed up just a few times. This DNA's translation and the protein TCRdb lists, from a much larger clone, do not match at residue 6, likely due to a read error; the protein shown is translated from the DNA. The rearrangement links TRDV1 to TRDJ3; maybe TRDD3 (6 bases). The V and J ends lost 1 base and 0 bases respectively, with 40 bases between them. Per germline, CDR1 TSWWSYY and CDR2 QGS. The CDR3 runs 28 residues. CDR3 bases: TGTGCTCTTGGGGAACCAGTGGGACCTCTACAATCGTACTGGGATAGGCCGAAGAGCTCCTGGGACACCCGACAGATGTTTTTC. It specifies CALGEPVGPLQSYWDRPKSSWDTRQMFF.

Notes on this clone: TCRdb attributes to this sequence the protein of a much larger clone, which differs from the DNA translation at residue 8; a read error is likely, and the protein displayed is translated from the DNA. Written as DNA, the CDR3 is TGTGCTCTTGGGGGCCCTGGGGGTGTGACGACCGGGGCACTGGGGGAGAGTCGGTTCGGTAAACTCATCTTT. Encoded protein: CALGGPGGVTTGALGESRFGKLIF. V and J are TRDV1 and TRDJ1; 9 positions agree with TRDD3. The J gene was missing in TCRdb and was found by matching the end of the DNA to germline. Germline assignment: CDR1 TSWWSYY and CDR2 QGS. The CDR3 totals 24 residues. V lost 4 bases and J lost 7; bases outside the gene matches: 37.

About this clone itself: This likely reflects a read error, since a far larger clone is one base away. The same CDR3 arises from other DNA sequences in this sample as well. The chain links TRDV2 to TRDJ1; tentatively, D is TRDD3 (5 bases). No J gene was available from TCRdb, and it was assigned here by a germline match of the DNA. CDR1 GEAIGNYY and CDR2 EKD come from the germline V gene. With 0 bases removed from V and 0 bases from J, the gap between germline ends came to 25 bases. There are 20 residues in the CDR3. The CDR3 is CACDTYDEELGERYTDKLIF. For the CDR3, the DNA is TGTGCCTGTGACACCTATGATGAGGAGCTAGGGGAGAGGTACACCGATAAACTCATCTTT.

This clone was seen a handful of times. For this DNA, TCRdb reports the protein of a much larger clone, which diverges at residue 5, most likely from a read error; the protein presented here is translated directly from the DNA. The chain uses TRDV2 and TRDJ1; D perhaps matches TRDD2 (9 bases). The J gene, left out of TCRdb, was set here by checking the DNA against germline. Germline CDR1 is GEAIGNYY and CDR2 is EKD. The CDR3 loop spans 24 amino acids. Trimming stripped 3 bases from V and 1 base from J, with 41 bases between. CDR3 in amino acids: CACDSVKLGLPTGTGGSLTDKLIF. Written as DNA, the CDR3 is TGTGCCTGTGACTCCGTGAAGCTCGGCCTTCCTACAGGAACTGGGGGTTCTCTCACCGATAAACTCATCTTT.